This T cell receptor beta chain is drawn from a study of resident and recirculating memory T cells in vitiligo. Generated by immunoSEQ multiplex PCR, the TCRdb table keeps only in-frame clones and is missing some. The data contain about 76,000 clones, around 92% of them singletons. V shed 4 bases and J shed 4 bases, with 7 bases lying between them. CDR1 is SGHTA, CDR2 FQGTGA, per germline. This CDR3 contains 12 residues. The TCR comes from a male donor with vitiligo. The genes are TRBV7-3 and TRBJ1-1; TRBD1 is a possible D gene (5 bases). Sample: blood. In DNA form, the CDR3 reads TGTGCCAGCAGCTACGGGGGCACTGAAGCTTTCTTT. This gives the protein CASSYGGTEAFF.